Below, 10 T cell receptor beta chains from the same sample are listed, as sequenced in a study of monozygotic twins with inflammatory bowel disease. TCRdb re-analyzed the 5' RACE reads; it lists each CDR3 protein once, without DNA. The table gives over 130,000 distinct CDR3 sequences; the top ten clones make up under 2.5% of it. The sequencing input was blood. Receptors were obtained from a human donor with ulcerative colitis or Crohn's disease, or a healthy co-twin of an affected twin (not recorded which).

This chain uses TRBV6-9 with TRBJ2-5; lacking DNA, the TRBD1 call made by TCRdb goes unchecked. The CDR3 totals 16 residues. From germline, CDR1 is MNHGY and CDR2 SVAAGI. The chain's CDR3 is CASSYLRLPGGETQYF.

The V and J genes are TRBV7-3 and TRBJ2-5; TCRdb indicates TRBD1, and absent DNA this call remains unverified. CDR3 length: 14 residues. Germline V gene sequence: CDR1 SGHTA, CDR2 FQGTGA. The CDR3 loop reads CASSLMAGAETQYF. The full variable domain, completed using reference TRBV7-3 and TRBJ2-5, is GAGVSQTPSNKVTEKGKYVELRCDPISGHTALYWYRQSLGQGPEFLIYFQGTGAADDSGLPNDRFFAVRPEGSVSTLKIQRTERGDSAVYLCASSLMAGAETQYFGPGTRLLVL.

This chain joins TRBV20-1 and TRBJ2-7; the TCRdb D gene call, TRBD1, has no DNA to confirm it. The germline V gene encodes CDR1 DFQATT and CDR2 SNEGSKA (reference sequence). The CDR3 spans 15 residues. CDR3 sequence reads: CSAREARGAVNEQYF.

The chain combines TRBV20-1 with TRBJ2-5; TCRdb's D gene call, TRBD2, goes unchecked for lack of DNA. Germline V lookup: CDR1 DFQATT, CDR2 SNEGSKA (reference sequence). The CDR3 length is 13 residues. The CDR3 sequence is CSARPTSQETQYF.

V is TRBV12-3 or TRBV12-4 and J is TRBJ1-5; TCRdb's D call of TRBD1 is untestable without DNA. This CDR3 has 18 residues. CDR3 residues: CASSLGFGTGVANQPQHF.

This CDR3 is CASSQESSRSSYNSPLHF. V gene TRBV4-2 combines with J gene TRBJ1-6. The CDR3 length is 18 residues. Germline V gene sequence: CDR1 LGHNA, CDR2 YNFKEQ.

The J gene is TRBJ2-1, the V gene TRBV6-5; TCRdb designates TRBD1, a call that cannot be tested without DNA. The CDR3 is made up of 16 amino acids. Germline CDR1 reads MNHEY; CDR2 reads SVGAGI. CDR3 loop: CASSYSLGTGVREQFF.

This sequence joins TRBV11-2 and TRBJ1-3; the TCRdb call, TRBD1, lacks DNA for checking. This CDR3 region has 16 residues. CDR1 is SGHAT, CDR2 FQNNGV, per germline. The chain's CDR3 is CASSLARGRGGNTIYF.

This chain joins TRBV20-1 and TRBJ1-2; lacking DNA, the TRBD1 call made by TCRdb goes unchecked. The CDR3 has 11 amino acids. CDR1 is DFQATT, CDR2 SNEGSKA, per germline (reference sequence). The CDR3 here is CSAGQGGGYTF.

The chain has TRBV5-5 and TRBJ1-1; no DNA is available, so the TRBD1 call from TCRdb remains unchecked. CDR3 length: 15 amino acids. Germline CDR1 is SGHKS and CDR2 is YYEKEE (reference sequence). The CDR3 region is CASSLQGASYTEAFF.